Following are 22 T cell receptor beta chains from one sample sequenced in a study of human T cells and chemical hapten exposure. Regarding time point: patch test 2, 6 weeks after DPC sensitization. Treatment specified: therapeutic diphenylcyclopropenone sensitization with weekly scalp DPC. TCRdb itself ran the RACE reads through MiXCR, one entry per CDR3 protein. Among 110,000 to 150,000 distinct CDR3 sequences listed, 12% were seen once. Specimen: whole blood, collected in connection with sensitization to the hapten diphenylcyclopropenone (DPC). The source is a woman between 50 and 59 years old with alopecia areata. Some clones in this sample may be carry-over from other donors' samples.

This clonotype was picked up a small number of times. The chain links TRBV5-4 to TRBJ2-3, with 12 bases identical to TRBD2. Losses at the gene ends were 2 bases for V and 0 bases for J; bases not matched to a gene: 7. Germline V gene lookup returns CDR1 SGHNT and CDR2 YYREEE (reference sequence). This CDR3 is 18 amino acids long. CDR3 amino acids: CASSFSLAGGSSTDTQYF. DNA for the CDR3: TGTGCCAGCAGCTTTAGTCTAGCGGGAGGGTCGAGCACAGATACGCAGTATTTT.

The gene calls are TRBV29-1 and TRBJ2-5; D not resolved. The V end lost 7 bases, the J end lost 0 bases, and 6 bases lay between the germline ends. Germline V gene data show CDR1 as SQVTM and CDR2 as ANQGSEA. The CDR3 runs 11 residues. The CDR3 loop is CSARDQETQYF. The CDR3 bases are TGCAGCGCTAGAGACCAAGAGACCCAGTACTTC.

In its sample, this clonotype was seen many times. V is TRBV14 and J is TRBJ1-1; tentative D call: TRBD1 (6 bases). V lost 1 base and J lost 11, with 11 bases in between. Germline V gene data show CDR1 as SGHDN and CDR2 as FVKESK. The CDR3 totals 12 residues. The CDR3 spells CASSQGRGEAFF. The CDR3 nucleotides are TGTGCCAGCAGCCAAGGCAGGGGAGAGGCTTTCTTT. Combining the CDR3 with reference TRBV14 and TRBJ1-1 gives the whole variable domain EAGVTQFPSHSVIEKGQTVTLRCDPISGHDNLYWYRRVMGKEIKFLLHFVKESKQDESGMPNNRFLAERTGGTYSTLKVQPAELEDSGVYFCASSQGRGEAFFGQGTRLTVV.

This clonotype was seen only a few times. The chain has TRBV10-3 and TRBJ2-1, with D possibly matching TRBD2 (5 bases). CDR3 length: 18 residues. Trimming removed 0 bases from V and 0 bases from J, with 15 bases in between. Germline V gene lookup returns CDR1 ENHRY and CDR2 SYGVKD. CDR3 sequence reads: CAISESGRRLPSYNEQFF. In DNA, the CDR3 is TGTGCCATCAGTGAGTCCGGCAGGAGGCTCCCCTCCTACAATGAGCAGTTCTTC.

This clonotype was seen repeatedly, ten times or more. The chain has TRBV2 and TRBJ2-7, with 7 bases lining up with TRBD2. Germline loops: CDR1 SNHLY, CDR2 FYNNEI. The CDR3 consists of 15 residues. The junction had 13 bases not matched to a gene; V was cut back by 6 bases and J by 5 bases. For the CDR3, the DNA is TGTGCCAGCAGCGACCTACTGGCGGGAGAGGACGAGCAGTACTTC. It is translated as CASSDLLAGEDEQYF.

The rearrangement joins TRBV24-1 to TRBJ1-5; D unresolved. CDR3 length equals 14 residues. Germline-derived CDR1 and CDR2 are KGHDR and SFDVKD. The V gene lost 4 bases and the J gene lost 0 bases, with 6 bases spanning the gap. CDR3 in DNA: TGTGCCACCAGTGAACCGGGTAGCAATCAGCCCCAGCATTTT. Amino acids: CATSEPGSNQPQHF.

Many counts were recorded for this clonotype. The chain carries TRBV30 and TRBJ2-3; 9 positions agree with TRBD2. This CDR3 is built from 15 residues. Trimming at V came to 4 bases and at J to 1 base, leaving 6 bases not matched to a gene. The germline V gene has CDR1 GTSNPN and CDR2 SVGIG (reference sequence). CDR3 residues: CAWTPLAGRTDTQYF. The CDR3, as DNA: TGTGCCTGGACCCCGCTAGCGGGGCGCACAGATACGCAGTATTTT.

Worth noting for this clonotype: Just one base apart from a much larger clone, this may be a read error. The V gene is TRBV12-3 or TRBV12-4, the J gene TRBJ2-2; D gene ambiguous. V lost 2 bases, J lost 1 base, and 8 bases lay in between. The CDR3 length is 15 residues. The CDR3 here is CASSLQGGNTGELFF. Written as DNA, the CDR3 is TGTGCCAGCAGTTTACAAGGCGGGAACACCGGGGAGCTGTTTTTT.

In its sample, this clonotype was seen a few times. The chain recombines TRBV7-6 with TRBJ1-1; D gene ambiguous. Trimming took off 2 bases at V and 4 bases at J, with 8 bases between the two ends. The germline V gene has CDR1 SGHVS and CDR2 FNYEAQ. The CDR3 is 13 residues long. CDR3: CASSLSRGTEAFF. CDR3 in DNA: TGTGCCAGCAGCTTAAGCAGAGGCACTGAAGCTTTCTTT.

Only a few counts were recorded for this clonotype. V gene TRBV6-2 or TRBV6-3 combines with J gene TRBJ2-2; D call uncertain. Trimming took off 2 bases at V and 9 bases at J, with 10 bases between the two ends. In germline, CDR1 is MNHEY, CDR2 SVGEGT. The CDR3 length is 13 residues. The chain's CDR3 is CASSYPPRRELFF. The CDR3 nucleotides read TGTGCCAGCAGTTACCCGCCCCGGAGGGAGCTGTTTTTT.

This clonotype was observed at least ten times. The CDR3 nucleotides read TGTGCCAGCAGCGTAGCCGGCAGGGCTAGCGGGAGTGAGACCCAGTACTTC. It codes for CASSVAGRASGSETQYF. The chain links TRBV9 to TRBJ2-5; 10 positions agree with TRBD2. CDR1 is SGDLS and CDR2 is YYNGEE in the germline V gene. CDR3 length: 17 residues. Trimming removed 0 bases from V and 5 bases from J; junction bases left unmatched: 10.

The chain carries TRBV10-2 and TRBJ2-5; 14 bases align to TRBD2. V shed 8 bases, J shed 7 bases, and the junction held 3 bases outside the gene matches. Germline V gives CDR1 WSHSY, CDR2 SAAADI. The CDR3 covers 13 residues. Here the CDR3 reads CASGTSGRGTQYF. For the CDR3, the DNA is TGCGCCAGCGGGACTAGCGGGAGAGGGACCCAGTACTTC.

This clonotype was counted many times. V and J are TRBV7-2 and TRBJ2-4; 10 nucleotides match TRBD2. The germline CDR1 and CDR2 sequences are SGHTA and FQGNSA. CDR3 length: 17 residues. The V segment lost 5 bases and the J segment 8 bases; nucleotides outside the gene matches: 15. The CDR3 loop is CASSPRASGSSVDIQYF. The CDR3 DNA reads as TGTGCCAGCAGCCCCAGGGCTAGCGGGAGTTCGGTAGACATTCAGTACTTC.

In its sample, this clonotype was seen many times. The rearrangement links TRBV12-3 or TRBV12-4 to TRBJ2-5; the D gene is possibly TRBD2 (5 bases). The CDR3 length is 14 residues. V was trimmed by 6 bases and J by 4 bases, leaving 15 bases between them. The CDR3 sequence: CASSAGISGETQYF. Here the CDR3 DNA reads TGTGCCAGCAGCGCCGGGATTTCAGGAGAGACCCAGTACTTC.

This clonotype has a count of ten or more. The rearrangement joins TRBV28 to TRBJ2-3; D possibly uses TRBD1 or TRBD2 (5 bases each). There are 15 residues in the CDR3. CDR1 is MDHEN, CDR2 SYDVKM, per germline. CDR3: CAPRGRDVITDTQYF. CDR3 DNA sequence: TGTGCGCCACGAGGCAGGGACGTGATCACAGATACGCAGTATTTT.

The table lists this clonotype with a few counts. The V call is TRBV7-2, the J call TRBJ2-1, with 9 nucleotides matching TRBD1. CDR3 size: 16 residues. The J segment lost 4 bases and the V segment lost 6 bases, leaving 10 bases of the junction unmatched. Germline V CDR1 and CDR2: SGHTA, FQGNSA. In nucleotides, the CDR3 is TGTGCCAGCAGAGACCGACAGGGGGGACCGTACAATGAGCAGTTCTTC. Amino acid sequence: CASRDRQGGPYNEQFF.

V is TRBV5-1 and J is TRBJ1-2; tentatively, D is TRBD1 (6 bases). Germline lookup yields CDR1 SGHRS and CDR2 YFSETQ. The V end was cut by 4 bases, the J end by 6 bases, with 13 bases between. CDR3 length: 13 residues. As DNA, the CDR3 is TGCGCCAGCAGCCGGACAGAATGGGATGGCTACACCTTC. The encoded protein is CASSRTEWDGYTF.

This clonotype was observed at least ten times. The gene calls are TRBV6-5 and TRBJ2-1; 9 bases map to TRBD1. V lost 6 bases, J lost 7 bases, and 7 bases stayed unmatched. Per germline, CDR1 MNHEY and CDR2 SVGAGI. The CDR3 spans 14 residues. CDR3 coding DNA: TGTGCCAGCAGCTGGGACAGGGTGAGGAATGAGCAGTTCTTC. Protein: CASSWDRVRNEQFF.

The genes are TRBV5-4 and TRBJ2-5, with 11 positions matching TRBD2. The J segment lost 5 bases and the V segment lost 4 bases, leaving 10 bases of the junction unmatched. In germline, CDR1 is SGHNT, CDR2 YYREEE (reference sequence). This CDR3 comprises 16 residues. This CDR3 reads CASSPGTSGAGETQYF. The DNA of the CDR3 is TGTGCCAGCAGCCCCGGGACTAGCGGAGCTGGGGAGACCCAGTACTTC.

The rearrangement uses TRBV7-2 and TRBJ2-5; a possible D gene is TRBD2 (7 bases). From germline, CDR1 is SGHTA and CDR2 FQGNSA. V lost 0 bases and J 1 base, leaving 9 bases between the germline ends. This CDR3 spans 15 amino acids. CDR3 residues: CASSLARGPQETQYF. CDR3 coding DNA: TGTGCCAGCAGCTTAGCGCGGGGGCCCCAAGAGACCCAGTACTTC.

Details on this clonotype: A much larger clone is a single base away; this may be a read error. This chain joins TRBV7-2 and TRBJ2-2; possibly TRBD2 for D (5 bases). Germline V lookup: CDR1 SGHTA, CDR2 FQGNSA. The CDR3 loop spans 14 amino acids. The DNA of the CDR3 is TGTGCCAGCAGCCCTACCCGGGCTACCGGGGTGCTGTTTTTT. As protein: CASSPTRATGVLFF.

This clonotype was counted many times. The chain uses TRBV11-1 and TRBJ2-5; D unresolved. Germline V CDR1 and CDR2: SGHAT, FQDESV (reference sequence). The V and J ends lost 3 bases and 5 bases respectively, with 4 bases between them. The CDR3 sequence is 11 residues long. The CDR3 nucleotides read TGTGCCAGCAGCTTTGGGGAGACCCAGTACTTC. Translation: CASSFGETQYF. The full variable domain, with the rest looked up from reference TRBV11-1 and TRBJ2-5, is EAEVAQSPRYKITEKSQAVAFWCDPISGHATLYWYRQILGQGPELLVQFQDESVVDDSQLPKDRFSAERLKGVDSTLKIQPAELGDSAMYLCASSFGETQYFGPGTRLLVL.